Presented here are 7 T cell receptor beta chains from one specimen sequenced in a study of T cells in tuberculosis listed by TCRdb under 2018. The time point label corresponds to: new active TB diagnosis, blood taken before or within 7 days of starting treatment. The library relied on the immunoSEQ multiplex PCR assay. TCRdb carries this immuneACCESS record with in-frame sequences only. Its versions omit some clonotypes, under half of them owing to an unresolved V gene in the studies checked, with the rest unexplained. In this sample the table shows tens of thousands of clones, more than 85% of which occur a single time. The top ten constitute 2.4% of the sample. The sequencing used PBMCs, collected at tuberculosis diagnosis. These receptors all come from an adult with tuberculosis.

The chain joins TRBV29-1 to TRBJ2-2; D is undetermined. Trimming pared 7 bases from V and 4 bases from J, leaving 10 bases between. The length of the CDR3 is 12 residues. Germline V lookup: CDR1 SQVTM, CDR2 ANQGSEA. For the CDR3, the DNA is TGCAGCGCCCCAGATTCCACCGGGGAGCTGTTTTTT. Translation gives CSAPDSTGELFF.

V usage is TRBV11-2 and J usage is TRBJ2-1; 9 nucleotides match TRBD2. The junction had 6 bases not matched to a gene; V was cut back by 5 bases and J by 4 bases. Looked up from germline, CDR1 is SGHAT and CDR2 is FQNNGV. CDR3 length equals 15 residues. The CDR3 DNA reads as TGTGCCAGCAGCCCCCAGCGGGGGGTATACAATGAGCAGTTCTTC. Its translation is CASSPQRGVYNEQFF.

A few counts support this clone. The V gene is TRBV2, the J gene TRBJ1-1; D possibly corresponds to TRBD1 (6 bases). V lost 6 bases, J lost 1 base, and 15 bases lay in between. The germline V gene encodes CDR1 SNHLY and CDR2 FYNNEI. The CDR3 is 15 residues long. The CDR3 is CASRYRETKNTEAFF. In DNA form, the CDR3 reads TGTGCCAGCAGATACAGGGAGACGAAGAACACTGAAGCTTTCTTT.

The chain has TRBV9 and TRBJ2-2; 10 bases agree with TRBD1. The length of the CDR3 is 15 residues. Germline V lookup: CDR1 SGDLS, CDR2 YYNGEE. V was pared by 2 bases and J by 6 bases, with 4 bases of the junction left unmatched. This CDR3 reads CASSVSGQGSGELFF. The CDR3 region has the DNA TGTGCCAGCAGCGTCTCGGGACAGGGGTCCGGGGAGCTGTTTTTT.

The V and J genes are TRBV7-2 and TRBJ2-7; D not certain. The CDR3 sequence is 14 residues long. The V gene's germline CDR1 is SGHTA and CDR2 FQGNSA. V was trimmed by 5 bases and J by 0 bases, leaving 11 bases between them. CDR3: CASSMELSSYEQYF. CDR3 sequence (DNA): TGTGCCAGCAGCATGGAGTTGAGCTCCTACGAGCAGTACTTC.

The rearrangement links TRBV5-8 to TRBJ1-2; 11 nucleotides align to TRBD1. The trim removed 4 bases at V and 5 bases at J, leaving 4 bases unmatched. Germline-derived CDR1 and CDR2 are SGHTS and YDEGEE. The CDR3 consists of 14 residues. The CDR3 spells CASSRTGGEYGYTF. CDR3 bases: TGTGCCAGCAGCAGGACAGGGGGCGAGTATGGCTACACCTTC.

The rearrangement joins TRBV18 to TRBJ2-7, with TRBD1 identical over 9 bases. Germline lookup yields CDR1 KGHSH and CDR2 LQKENI. The CDR3 is 15 residues long. With V trimmed by 3 bases and J by 1 base, 4 bases remained unmatched. Here the CDR3 DNA reads TGTGCCAGCTCACCGGGACAGGGTCTATCCTACGAGCAGTACGTC. It encodes CASSPGQGLSYEQYV.